This T cell receptor (beta chain) was found in a study of blood T cell repertoires in COVID-19. Background on the study: The samples span acute and convalescent COVID-19 from the United States, Italy and Spain. PBMCs, B-cell-depleted T cells, or T cells were the source of the cDNA or gDNA that made up the material.

Original analysis: The assay estimated nucleated cells by amplifying reference gene primers. Here immunoSEQ multiplex PCR was the method, and the copy in TCRdb shows in-frame clones only, minus some. The V and J calls and clone size come from that table; D and trimming were worked out from the DNA. The sample shows some 240,000 clones, 80% to 85% of them seen only once. The sample holds a few counts of this clone. The CDR3 is made up of 16 amino acids. Trimming left V 6 bases short and J 0 bases short, with 12 bases between. Germline V gene sequence: CDR1 SNHLY, CDR2 FYNNEI. V usage is TRBV2 and J usage is TRBJ1-6; the D gene is possibly TRBD1 (5 bases). The TCR sequence derives from a woman aged 35 to 49 who had recovered from COVID-19. Sequenced material: peripheral blood. The CDR3 bases are TGTGCCAGCAGCTACACACAGGACTCCTATAATTCACCCCTCCACTTT. Its protein is CASSYTQDSYNSPLHF.